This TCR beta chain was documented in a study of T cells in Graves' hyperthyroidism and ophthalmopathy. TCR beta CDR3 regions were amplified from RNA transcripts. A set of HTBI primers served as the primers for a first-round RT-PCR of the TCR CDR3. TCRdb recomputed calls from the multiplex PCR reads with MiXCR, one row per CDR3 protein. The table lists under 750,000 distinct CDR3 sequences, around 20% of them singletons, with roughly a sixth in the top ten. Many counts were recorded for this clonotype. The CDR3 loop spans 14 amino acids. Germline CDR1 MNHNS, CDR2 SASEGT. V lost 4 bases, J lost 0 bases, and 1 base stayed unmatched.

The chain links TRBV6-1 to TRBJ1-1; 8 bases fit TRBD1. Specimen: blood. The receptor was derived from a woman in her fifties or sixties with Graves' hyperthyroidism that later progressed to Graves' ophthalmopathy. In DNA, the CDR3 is TGTGCCAGCAGTGGGACAGGGTTGAACACTGAAGCTTTCTTT. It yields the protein CASSGTGLNTEAFF.